Listed here are 7 T cell receptor beta chains from one sample, sequenced in a study of T cells in Graves' hyperthyroidism and ophthalmopathy. RNA transcripts yielded amplified TCR beta CDR3 regions. TCR CDR3 underwent first-round RT-PCR with the HTBI primer set. TCRdb processed the multiplex PCR reads anew with MiXCR; each CDR3 protein has one entry. The table lists over 450,000 distinct CDR3 sequences, approximately 17% of them singletons. What was sequenced was blood. The receptors shown here come from a woman between 18 and 29 years old with Graves' ophthalmopathy.

This clonotype was observed at least ten times. The chain links TRBV6-1 to TRBJ1-1; D is possibly TRBD1 (5 bases). This CDR3 contains 14 residues. The V end lost 5 bases, the J end lost 1 base, and 11 bases lay between the germline ends. Germline V gives CDR1 MNHNS, CDR2 SASEGT. CDR3 nucleotides: TGTGCCAGCAGTTCATGGGGGGGGAACACTGAAGCTTTCTTT. This gives the protein CASSSWGGNTEAFF.

The V gene is TRBV6-2 or TRBV6-3, the J gene TRBJ2-6, with D perhaps matching TRBD1 or TRBD2 (5 bases each). This CDR3 spans 13 amino acids. V was clipped by 8 bases and J by 0 bases, with 5 bases between them. Per the germline V gene, CDR1 is MNHEY and CDR2 is SVGEGT. In DNA form, the CDR3 reads TGTGCCAGCGGGGGCTCTGGGGCCAACGTCCTGACTTTC. Its protein product is CASGGSGANVLTF.

This chain uses TRBV6-1 with TRBJ1-4; perhaps TRBD1 as D (6 bases). This CDR3 has 14 residues. V gave up 4 bases and J gave up 8 bases, with 14 bases separating them. Germline CDR1 is MNHNS and CDR2 is SASEGT. The CDR3 protein is CASSAYRAYEKLFF. The CDR3 region has the DNA TGTGCCAGCAGTGCGTACAGGGCATACGAAAAACTGTTTTTT.

This chain connects TRBV7-2 to TRBJ1-3; D uncertain. V lost 7 bases, J lost 2 bases, and 15 bases lay in between. Germline CDR1 is SGHTA and CDR2 is FQGNSA. There are 15 residues in the CDR3. Here the CDR3 DNA reads TGTGCCAGCACCCGCCCGGGCAGTCCTGGAAACACCATATATTTT. It encodes CASTRPGSPGNTIYF.

This chain uses TRBV19 with TRBJ2-5, with D possibly being TRBD1 (5 bases). The germline gives CDR1 LNHDA, CDR2 SQIVND (reference sequence). V dropped 9 bases and J dropped 0 bases, with 11 bases sitting between them. This CDR3 spans 13 amino acids. The CDR3 loop is CASRQGNQETQYF. CDR3 nucleotide sequence: TGTGCCAGCCGGCAGGGCAACCAAGAGACCCAGTACTTC. The whole variable domain, remainder taken from reference TRBV19 and TRBJ2-5, is DGGITQSPKYLFRKEGQNVTLSCEQNLNHDAMYWYRQDPGQGLRLIYYSQIVNDFQKGDIAEGYSVSREKKESFPLTVTSAQKNPTAFYLCASRQGNQETQYFGPGTRLLVL.

In this sample, this clonotype turned up many times. The chain links TRBV27 to TRBJ2-1; 7 bases are shared with TRBD2. V lost 2 bases and J lost 2; bases outside the gene matches: 15. This CDR3 spans 19 amino acids. Germline lookup yields CDR1 MNHEY and CDR2 SMNVEV (reference sequence). CDR3 amino acids: CASSLVLAPGGSPYNEQFF. CDR3 in DNA: TGTGCCAGCAGTTTAGTATTGGCCCCGGGCGGGAGCCCCTACAATGAGCAGTTCTTC.

The chain uses TRBV29-1 and TRBJ1-1, with D perhaps TRBD1 (5 bases). CDR3 length equals 13 residues. V gave up 6 bases and J gave up 1 base, with 12 bases separating them. Germline V gives CDR1 SQVTM, CDR2 ANQGSEA. The CDR3 is CSVTRGGNTEAFF. In DNA, the CDR3 is TGCAGCGTCACCCGGGGGGGGAACACTGAAGCTTTCTTT.